This TCR beta chain was recorded in a study of T cell repertoires in cytomegalovirus infection. The germline V gene has CDR1 MDHEN and CDR2 SYDVKM. V lost 6 bases to trimming and J lost 9 bases; unmatched junction nucleotides: 7. The CDR3 contains 15 residues. TCRdb redid the calling of the reads with MiXCR, one entry per CDR3 protein. The sample lists around 230,000 distinct CDR3 sequences; about 40% were seen once. This clonotype was detected a few times. Its antigen is currently unknown. The sample here was CD8+ T cells from cultured PBMCs, taken from culture after CMV antigen stimulation. This sequence joins TRBV28 and TRBJ2-1; 14 bases agree with TRBD2. The TCR was taken from a human donor in good health (CMV status not recorded). Some clones in this sample may be carry-over from other donors' samples. The CDR3 region is CASSRLAGGGSEQFF. The DNA of the CDR3 is TGTGCCAGCAGCCGACTAGCGGGGGGGGGTTCTGAGCAGTTCTTC.